These T cell receptor beta chains were read from a single sample in a study of blood T cell repertoires in COVID-19. Clones were read by immunoSEQ multiplex PCR, and TCRdb kept only the in-frame ones, dropping some. Here the sample spans a few hundred thousand clones, 90% being singletons. Material: PBMCs or T cells enriched from blood (not recorded which). These receptors were obtained from a man in his late teens or twenties who had recovered from COVID-19. Each CDR3 is given with its conserved first and last residue. The D gene is left open where the match is weak. Size tells how often a clone was seen (once, few, many) or the class of an expanded clone, and some rows leave it out.

clone size,D gene,J gene,V gene,CDR3 protein,CDR3 DNA
-,-,TRBJ2-5,TRBV10-3,CAISESLRETQYF,TGTGCCATCAGTGAGTCTTTGCGGGAGACCCAGTACTTC
-,-,TRBJ1-5,TRBV12-3/TRBV12-4,CASSSRTNQPQHF,TGTGCCAGCAGTTCCAGGACAAATCAGCCCCAGCATTTT
-,TRBD1,TRBJ2-7,TRBV5-4,CASSFSQGVSEQYF,TGTGCCAGCAGCTTTAGCCAGGGGGTTAGCGAGCAGTACTTC
-,-,TRBJ2-2,TRBV19,CASSITPGASLLGELFF,TGTGCCAGTAGTATAACTCCGGGAGCCTCCCTCTTAGGGGAGCTGTTTTTT
once,TRBD1,TRBJ1-2,TRBV24-1,CATSDTTGGGYTF,TGTGCCACCAGTGATACAACAGGGGGCGGCTACACCTTC
few,-,TRBJ1-1,TRBV6-1,CASSEGGRQFEAFF,TGTGCCAGCAGTGAAGGCGGTCGACAGTTTGAAGCTTTCTTT
-,TRBD2,TRBJ2-3,TRBV28,CASSTTSGRSILRTDTQYF,TGTGCCAGCAGTACGACTAGCGGGAGGTCTATTCTCCGCACAGATACGCAGTATTTT
once,TRBD1,TRBJ1-2,TRBV7-9,CASSFNIDRGGYTF,TGTGCCAGCAGCTTCAACATTGACAGGGGCGGCTACACCTTC
-,TRBD2,TRBJ2-1,TRBV3-1/TRBV3-2,CASSPGLAANNEQFF,TGTGCCAGCAGTCCGGGACTAGCGGCTAACAATGAGCAGTTCTTC
-,-,TRBJ2-7,TRBV12-3/TRBV12-4,CASSLMGRQYF,TGTGCCAGCAGTTTGATGGGGCGGCAGTACTTC
-,-,TRBJ1-5,TRBV4-1,CASSQSTGFNQPQHF,TGCGCCAGCAGCCAATCGACAGGCTTCAATCAGCCCCAGCATTTT
-,-,TRBJ1-2,TRBV7-9,CASQLMLGGPYGYTF,TGTGCCAGCCAATTAATGCTGGGGGGGCCTTATGGCTACACCTTC
-,-,TRBJ1-1,TRBV27,CASSLGQGRGPTEAFF,TGTGCCAGCAGTTTAGGGCAGGGTAGGGGTCCCACTGAAGCTTTCTTT
-,TRBD2,TRBJ2-5,TRBV27,CASSLRTTSGGVETQYF,TGTGCCAGCAGTTTAAGAACGACTAGCGGGGGGGTGGAGACCCAGTACTTC
-,TRBD2,TRBJ2-7,TRBV27,CASSDVSGKQSYEQYF,TGTGCCAGCAGTGACGTTAGCGGGAAACAATCCTACGAGCAGTACTTC
once,TRBD1,TRBJ2-2,TRBV28,CASIGGTVNTGELFF,TGTGCCAGCATTGGTGGGACAGTAAACACCGGGGAGCTGTTTTTT
-,TRBD1,TRBJ1-2,TRBV5-4,CASRGGAGGSVYTF,TGTGCCAGCAGAGGTGGGGCAGGGGGTTCGGTCTACACCTTC
-,-,TRBJ2-2,TRBV6-5,CASMAQSNTGELFF,TGTGCCAGCATGGCCCAGTCGAACACCGGGGAGCTGTTTTTT
once,TRBD1,TRBJ2-7,TRBV7-8,CASSFQGAYEQYF,TGTGCCAGCAGCTTCCAGGGGGCTTACGAGCAGTACTTC
-,TRBD1,TRBJ2-7,TRBV11-2,CASSLVGQGRREQYF,TGTGCCAGCAGCTTAGTGGGACAGGGGCGACGGGAGCAGTACTTC
-,-,TRBJ2-1,TRBV11-2,CASSFRGDEQFF,TGTGCCAGCAGCTTCCGGGGAGATGAGCAGTTCTTC
once,TRBD2,TRBJ2-1,TRBV5-1,CASSLAPSGRGGNEQFF,TGCGCCAGCAGCTTGGCGCCCAGCGGGAGAGGCGGGAATGAGCAGTTCTTC
-,TRBD2,TRBJ2-1,TRBV4-2,CASSQDLAGVLLDEQFF,TGTGCCAGCAGCCAAGACCTAGCGGGAGTTCTCCTCGATGAGCAGTTCTTC
once,-,TRBJ2-2,TRBV28,CASGRTDTGELFF,TGTGCCAGCGGGAGGACGGACACCGGGGAGCTGTTTTTT
-,-,TRBJ2-2,TRBV7-2,CASSRGAGVPTGELFF,TGTGCCAGCAGCCGTGGGGCAGGGGTTCCCACCGGGGAGCTGTTTTTT
-,-,TRBJ1-1,TRBV7-2,CASSFNRNTEAFF,TGTGCCAGCAGCTTCAACAGGAACACTGAAGCTTTCTTT
-,TRBD1,TRBJ1-1,TRBV2,CASTKTGMGEAFF,TGTGCCAGCACTAAGACAGGGATGGGTGAAGCTTTCTTT
-,-,TRBJ2-2,TRBV9,CASSVGLGPGELFF,TGTGCCAGCAGCGTAGGGCTAGGTCCCGGGGAGCTGTTTTTT
-,-,TRBJ1-2,TRBV9,CASSQGQEGYTF,TGTGCCAGCAGTCAGGGCCAGGAGGGCTACACCTTC
-,-,TRBJ2-7,TRBV12-3/TRBV12-4,CASSSHSSYEQYF,TGTGCCAGCAGTTCCCACAGCTCCTACGAGCAGTACTTC
-,-,TRBJ1-2,TRBV14,CASSRSRQGYGYTF,TGTGCCAGCAGCCGCTCGAGGCAGGGTTATGGCTACACCTTC
-,-,TRBJ2-5,TRBV30,CAWSVGRETQYF,TGTGCCTGGAGTGTCGGGAGAGAGACCCAGTACTTC
-,-,TRBJ1-1,TRBV7-8,CASSTDTRGTEAFF,TGTGCCAGCAGCACGGACACGAGGGGGACTGAAGCTTTCTTT
-,-,TRBJ1-2,TRBV10-3,CAIRTPQAFGYTF,TGTGCCATCAGGACCCCCCAGGCCTTTGGCTACACCTTC
-,-,TRBJ2-1,TRBV7-3,CASSQSTGTVEFF,TGTGCCAGCAGCCAATCAACAGGAACGGTGGAGTTCTTC
-,-,TRBJ2-1,TRBV5-1,CASSSYPQGATYNEQFF,TGCGCCAGCAGCTCGTACCCCCAAGGGGCAACCTACAATGAGCAGTTCTTC
-,TRBD2,TRBJ2-2,TRBV30,CACDRPSGRGDGELFF,TGTGCCTGCGACCGCCCTAGCGGGAGGGGGGACGGGGAGCTGTTTTTT